This T cell receptor beta chain was identified during a study of glioma-infiltrating T cells after dendritic cell vaccination. Study overall: Treatment, given 2003 to 2012, was autologous tumor lysate-pulsed dendritic cell vaccination. Three intradermal dendritic cell vaccine injections were given every two weeks.

Sequencing used immunoSEQ multiplex PCR; TCRdb keeps in-frame clones, though not all of them. The sample has 90,000 to 140,000 clones; roughly 89% are singletons. Time point denoted: after dendritic cell vaccination, including at tumor progression/relapse. Before vaccination, two weeks after the third vaccination, and at progression, PBMC were collected. This TCR was recovered from a human donor with glioblastoma. Sequencing used blood, obtained after dendritic cell vaccination.

The CDR3 DNA is TGTGCCAGCACCACGGCCCCGGGCACCGGGGAGCTGTTTTTT. Translated, it gives CASTTAPGTGELFF. The chain recombines TRBV7-3 with TRBJ2-2; D is uncertain. The CDR3 has 14 residues. Per germline, CDR1 SGHTA and CDR2 FQGTGA. V lost 7 bases to trimming and J lost 4 bases, with 13 bases between them.